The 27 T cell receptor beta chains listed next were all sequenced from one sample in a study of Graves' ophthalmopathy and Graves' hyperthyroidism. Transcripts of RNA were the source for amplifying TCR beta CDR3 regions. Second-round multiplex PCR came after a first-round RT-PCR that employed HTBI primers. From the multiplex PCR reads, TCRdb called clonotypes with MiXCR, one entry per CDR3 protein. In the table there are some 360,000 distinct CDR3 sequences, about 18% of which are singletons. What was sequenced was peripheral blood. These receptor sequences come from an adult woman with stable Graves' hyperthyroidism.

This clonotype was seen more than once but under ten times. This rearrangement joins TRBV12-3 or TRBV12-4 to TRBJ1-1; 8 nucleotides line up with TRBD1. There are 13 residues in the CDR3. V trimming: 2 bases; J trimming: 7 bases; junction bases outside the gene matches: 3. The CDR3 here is CASSLPGGVEAFF. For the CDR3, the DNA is TGTGCCAGCAGTTTACCAGGGGGCGTTGAAGCTTTCTTT.

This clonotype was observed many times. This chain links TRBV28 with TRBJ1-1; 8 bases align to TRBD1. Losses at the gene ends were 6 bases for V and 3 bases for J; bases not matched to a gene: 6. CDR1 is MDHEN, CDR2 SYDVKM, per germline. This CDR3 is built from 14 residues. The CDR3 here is CASSFDRGYTEAFF. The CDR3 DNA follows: TGTGCCAGCAGCTTTGACAGGGGTTACACTGAAGCTTTCTTT.

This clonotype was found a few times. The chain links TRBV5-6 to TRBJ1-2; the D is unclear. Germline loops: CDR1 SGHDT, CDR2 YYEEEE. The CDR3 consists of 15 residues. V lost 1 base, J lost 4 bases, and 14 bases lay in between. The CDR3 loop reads CASSLLTAWGYGYTF. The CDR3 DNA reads TGTGCCAGCAGCTTGTTGACGGCGTGGGGCTATGGCTACACCTTC.

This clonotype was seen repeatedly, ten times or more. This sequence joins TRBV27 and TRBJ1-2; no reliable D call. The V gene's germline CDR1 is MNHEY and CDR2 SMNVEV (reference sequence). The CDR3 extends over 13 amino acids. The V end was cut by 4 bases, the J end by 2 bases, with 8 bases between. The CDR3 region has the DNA TGTGCCAGCAGTTCCTTTGGAAACTATGGCTACACCTTC. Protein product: CASSSFGNYGYTF.

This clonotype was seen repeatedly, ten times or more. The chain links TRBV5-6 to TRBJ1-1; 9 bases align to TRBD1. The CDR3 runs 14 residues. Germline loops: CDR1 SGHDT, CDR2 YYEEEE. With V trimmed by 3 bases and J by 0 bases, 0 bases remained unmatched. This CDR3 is CASSWDRVNTEAFF. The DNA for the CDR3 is TGTGCCAGCAGCTGGGACAGGGTGAACACTGAAGCTTTCTTT.

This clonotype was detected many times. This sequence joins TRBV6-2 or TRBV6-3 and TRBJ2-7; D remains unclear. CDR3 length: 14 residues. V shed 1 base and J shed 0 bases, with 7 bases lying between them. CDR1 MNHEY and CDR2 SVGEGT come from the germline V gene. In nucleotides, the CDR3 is TGTGCCAGCAGTTACTGGAGTAGCTCCTACGAGCAGTACTTC. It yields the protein CASSYWSSSYEQYF.

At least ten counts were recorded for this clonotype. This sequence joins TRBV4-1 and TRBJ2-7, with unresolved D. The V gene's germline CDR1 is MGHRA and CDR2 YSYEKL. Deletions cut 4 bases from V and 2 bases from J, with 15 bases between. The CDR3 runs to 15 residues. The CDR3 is CASSPAPGVPYEQYF. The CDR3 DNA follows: TGCGCCAGCAGCCCCGCCCCGGGCGTTCCCTACGAGCAGTACTTC.

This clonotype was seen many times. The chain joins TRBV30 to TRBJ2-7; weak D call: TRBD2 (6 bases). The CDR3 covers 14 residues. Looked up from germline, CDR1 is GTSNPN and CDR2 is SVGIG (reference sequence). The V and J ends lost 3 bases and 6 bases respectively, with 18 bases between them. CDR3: CAWSGNVLAREQYF. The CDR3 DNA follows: TGTGCCTGGAGCGGGAACGTACTAGCTCGCGAGCAGTACTTC.

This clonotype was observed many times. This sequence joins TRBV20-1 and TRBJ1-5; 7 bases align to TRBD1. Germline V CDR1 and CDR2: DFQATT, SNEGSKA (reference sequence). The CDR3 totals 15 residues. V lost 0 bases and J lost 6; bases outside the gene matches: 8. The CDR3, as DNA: TGCAGTGCTAGAGATGGGCAGGGGGTACGTCAGCCCCAGCATTTT. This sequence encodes CSARDGQGVRQPQHF.

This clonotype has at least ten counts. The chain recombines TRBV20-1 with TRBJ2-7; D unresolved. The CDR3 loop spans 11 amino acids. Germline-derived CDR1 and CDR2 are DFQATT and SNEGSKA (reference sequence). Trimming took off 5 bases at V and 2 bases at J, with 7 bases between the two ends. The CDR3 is CSADIAYEQYF. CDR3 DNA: TGCAGTGCTGATATCGCCTACGAGCAGTACTTC.

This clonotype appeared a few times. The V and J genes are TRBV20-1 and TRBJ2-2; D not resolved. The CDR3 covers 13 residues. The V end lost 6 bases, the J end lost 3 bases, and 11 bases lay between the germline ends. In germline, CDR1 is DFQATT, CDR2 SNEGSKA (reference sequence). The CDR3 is CSAREWDTGELFF. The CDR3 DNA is TGCAGTGCCCGAGAATGGGACACCGGGGAGCTGTTTTTT.

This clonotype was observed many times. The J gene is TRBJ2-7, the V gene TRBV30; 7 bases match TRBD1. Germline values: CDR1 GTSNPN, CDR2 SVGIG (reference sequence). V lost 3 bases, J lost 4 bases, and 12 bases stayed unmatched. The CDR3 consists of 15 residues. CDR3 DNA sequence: TGTGCCTGGAGAGACCCGAGACAGGGTCATTACGAGCAGTACTTC. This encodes CAWRDPRQGHYEQYF.

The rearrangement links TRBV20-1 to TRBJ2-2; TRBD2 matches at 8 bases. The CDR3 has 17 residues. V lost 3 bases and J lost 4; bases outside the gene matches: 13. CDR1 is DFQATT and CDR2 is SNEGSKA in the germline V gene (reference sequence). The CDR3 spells CSARGLAGGFGTGELFF. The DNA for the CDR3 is TGCAGTGCTAGGGGGCTGGCGGGAGGATTCGGCACCGGGGAGCTGTTTTTT.

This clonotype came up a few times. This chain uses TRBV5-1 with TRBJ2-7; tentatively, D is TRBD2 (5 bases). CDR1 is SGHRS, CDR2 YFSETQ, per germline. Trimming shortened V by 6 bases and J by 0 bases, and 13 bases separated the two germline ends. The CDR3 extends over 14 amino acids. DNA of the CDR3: TGCGCCAGCACCGGGGTGGTGGGCTCCTACGAGCAGTACTTC. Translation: CASTGVVGSYEQYF.

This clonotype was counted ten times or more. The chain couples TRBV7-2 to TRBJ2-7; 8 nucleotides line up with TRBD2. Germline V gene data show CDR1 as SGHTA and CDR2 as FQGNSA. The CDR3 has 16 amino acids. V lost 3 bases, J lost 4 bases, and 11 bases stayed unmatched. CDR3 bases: TGTGCCAGCAGCTTCAGCGAGGCGGGGGGCGGTTACGAGCAGTACTTC. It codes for CASSFSEAGGGYEQYF.

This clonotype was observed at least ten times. The CDR3 bases are TGTGCCAGCAGTTTATCGACCGCGCGGAACACTGAAGCTTTCTTT. Protein sequence: CASSLSTARNTEAFF. The chain carries TRBV27 and TRBJ1-1; no reliable D call. In germline, CDR1 is MNHEY, CDR2 SMNVEV (reference sequence). Trimming took off 0 bases at V and 1 base at J, with 9 bases between the two ends. This CDR3 has 15 residues.

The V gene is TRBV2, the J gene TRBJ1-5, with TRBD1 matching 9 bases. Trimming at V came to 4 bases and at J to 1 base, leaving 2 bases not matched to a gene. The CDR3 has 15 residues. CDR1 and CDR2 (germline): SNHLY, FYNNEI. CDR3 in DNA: TGTGCCAGCAGTGTGGGACAGGGCAGCAATCAGCCCCAGCATTTT. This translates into CASSVGQGSNQPQHF. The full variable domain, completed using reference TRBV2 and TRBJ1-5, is EPEVTQTPSHQVTQMGQEVILRCVPISNHLYFYWYRQILGQKVEFLVSFYNNEISEKSEIFDDQFSVERPDGSNFTLKIRSTKLEDSAMYFCASSVGQGSNQPQHFGDGTRLSIL.

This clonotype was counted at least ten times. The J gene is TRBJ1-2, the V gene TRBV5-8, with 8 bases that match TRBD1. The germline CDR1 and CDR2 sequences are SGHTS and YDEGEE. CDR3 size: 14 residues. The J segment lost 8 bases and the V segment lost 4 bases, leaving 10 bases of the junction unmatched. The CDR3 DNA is TGTGCCAGCAGCGCCCCAGGGGGCGTGTACGGCTACACCTTC. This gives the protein CASSAPGGVYGYTF. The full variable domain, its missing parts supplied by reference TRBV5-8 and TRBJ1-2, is EAGVTQSPTHLIKTRGQQATLRCSPISGHTSVYWYQQALGLGLQFLLWYDEGEERNRGNFPPRFSGRQFPNYSSELNVNALELEDSALYLCASSAPGGVYGYTFGSGTRLTVV.

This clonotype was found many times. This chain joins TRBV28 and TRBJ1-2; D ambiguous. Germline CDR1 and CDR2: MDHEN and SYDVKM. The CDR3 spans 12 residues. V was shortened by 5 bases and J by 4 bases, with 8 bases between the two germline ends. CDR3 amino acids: CASSPSGYGYTF. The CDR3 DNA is TGTGCCAGCAGTCCTTCAGGCTATGGCTACACCTTC.

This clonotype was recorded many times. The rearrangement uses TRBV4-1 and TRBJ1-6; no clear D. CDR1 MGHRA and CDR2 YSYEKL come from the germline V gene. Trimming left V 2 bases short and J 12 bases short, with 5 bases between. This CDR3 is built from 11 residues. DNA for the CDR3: TGCGCCAGCAGCCAACTTGGACCCCTCCACTTT. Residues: CASSQLGPLHF.

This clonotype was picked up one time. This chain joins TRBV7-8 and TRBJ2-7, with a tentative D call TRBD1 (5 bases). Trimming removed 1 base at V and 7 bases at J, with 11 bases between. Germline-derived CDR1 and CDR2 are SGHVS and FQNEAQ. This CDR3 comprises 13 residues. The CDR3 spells CASSLGTQKEQYF. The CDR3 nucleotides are TGTGCCAGCAGCTTAGGGACACAGAAGGAGCAGTACTTC.

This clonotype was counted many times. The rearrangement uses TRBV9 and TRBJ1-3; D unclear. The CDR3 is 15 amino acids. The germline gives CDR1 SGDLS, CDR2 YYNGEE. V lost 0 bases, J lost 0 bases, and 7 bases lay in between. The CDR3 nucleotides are TGTGCCAGCAGCGTAGAAGGGTACTCTGGAAACACCATATATTTT. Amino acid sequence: CASSVEGYSGNTIYF.

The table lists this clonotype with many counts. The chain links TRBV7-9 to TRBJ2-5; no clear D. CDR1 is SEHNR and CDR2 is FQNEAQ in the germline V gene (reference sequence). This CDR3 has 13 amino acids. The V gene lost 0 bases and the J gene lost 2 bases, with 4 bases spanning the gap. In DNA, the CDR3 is TGTGCCAGCAGCTTAGCTCCACAAGAGACCCAGTACTTC. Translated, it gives CASSLAPQETQYF.

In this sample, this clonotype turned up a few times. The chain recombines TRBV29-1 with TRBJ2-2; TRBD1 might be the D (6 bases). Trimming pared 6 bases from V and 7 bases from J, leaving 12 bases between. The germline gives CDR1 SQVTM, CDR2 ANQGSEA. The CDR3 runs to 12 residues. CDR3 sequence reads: CSVQGSVGELFF. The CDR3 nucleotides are TGCAGCGTCCAGGGGTCGGTCGGGGAGCTGTTTTTT.

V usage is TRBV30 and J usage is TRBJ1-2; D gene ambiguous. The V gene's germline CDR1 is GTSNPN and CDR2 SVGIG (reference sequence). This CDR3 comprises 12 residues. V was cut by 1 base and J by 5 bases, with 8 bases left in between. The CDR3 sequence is CAWSEDGYGYTF. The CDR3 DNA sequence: TGTGCCTGGAGTGAAGACGGATATGGCTACACCTTC.

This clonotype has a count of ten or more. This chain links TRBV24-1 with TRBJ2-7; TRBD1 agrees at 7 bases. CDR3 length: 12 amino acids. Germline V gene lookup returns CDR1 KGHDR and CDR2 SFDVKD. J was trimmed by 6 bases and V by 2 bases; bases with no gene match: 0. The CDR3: CATSDYRGEQYF. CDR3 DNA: TGTGCCACCAGTGATTACAGGGGCGAGCAGTACTTC.

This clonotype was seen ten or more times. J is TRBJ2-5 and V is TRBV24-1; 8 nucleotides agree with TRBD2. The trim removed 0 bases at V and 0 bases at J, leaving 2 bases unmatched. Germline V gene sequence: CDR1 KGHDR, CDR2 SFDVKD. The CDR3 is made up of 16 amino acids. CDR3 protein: CATSDLGREDQETQYF. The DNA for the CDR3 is TGTGCCACCAGTGATTTGGGGCGGGAGGACCAAGAGACCCAGTACTTC.